This TCR beta chain was profiled in a study of cytomegalovirus exposure and HLA in healthy donors. PCR was performed using 60 Vbeta and 13 Jbeta primers. Sequenced by immunoSEQ multiplex PCR; TCRdb stores in-frame clones only, minus some. The sample consists of under 200,000 clones, roughly 70% of them appearing once. This clone was counted only a few times. Trimming cost V 11 bases and J 4 bases; bases outside gene matches: 6. This CDR3 region has 12 residues. Germline values: CDR1 ENHRY, CDR2 SYGVKD. This chain uses TRBV10-3 with TRBJ2-5, with 8 bases that match TRBD2. Sample: PBMCs. This receptor was obtained from a woman aged 45-65 years in good health and CMV-seropositive. The CDR3 region has the DNA TGTGCCGCAACTAGCGGCGGAGAGACCCAGTACTTC. Its protein product is CAATSGGETQYF.